This T cell receptor beta chain was identified in a study of T cell responses to AZD1222 COVID-19 vaccine. Study summary: Investigators merged groups given second doses at roughly 4 or roughly 12 weeks. Whole-study results and caveats: Possibly, clonal diversity was underestimated; donors were largely white British and included more females. CD4 TCRs covered the whole spike, strongest at regions 160-218 and 743-854.

The CDR3 sequence is 14 residues long. Germline CDR1 is SQVTM and CDR2 is ANQGSEA. With V trimmed by 0 bases and J by 3 bases, 2 bases remained unmatched. The repertoire was sequenced with immunoSEQ multiplex PCR; TCRdb's copy has only in-frame clones and lacks some. The sample has about 98,000 clones, roughly 84% seen once. Concerning this clone: What it binds is not known.

This TCR was recovered from an adult in good health. This sample comprised peripheral blood, obtained on day 0 of AZD1222 vaccination. The V call is TRBV29-1, the J call TRBJ1-5; TRBD1 matches 7 bases. The CDR3 coding sequence is TGCAGCGTTGAAGAGACAGGGCCCAATCAGCCCCAGCATTTT. This sequence encodes CSVEETGPNQPQHF.